Sequencing of this T cell receptor (beta chain) was carried out in a study of OX40 agonist ivuxolimab in advanced cancers. CDR3 length equals 11 residues. Germline V gene data show CDR1 as MNHNY and CDR2 as SVGAGI (reference sequence). Deletions cut 5 bases from V and 6 bases from J, with 8 bases between. By its share, this clone is medium-sized (0.01 to 0.1%). The target antigen is unknown. Overall study findings and caveats: CD8+ T cells showed, on average, more clonal expansion than CD4+ cells.

Any history of autoimmune disease or systemic immunosuppression disqualified patients. Using immunoSEQ multiplex PCR, the repertoire was profiled, and TCRdb retains in-frame clones only, with some absent. Among just under 55,000 clones, nearly 80% were seen once, and the ten largest hold 4% to 4.5%. This TCR came from an adult with an advanced solid tumor such as melanoma, head and neck, liver or kidney cancer. The rearrangement joins TRBV6-6 to TRBJ2-7; unclear D gene. Sample: CD4+ or CD8+ T cells sorted from blood, taken in a trial of the OX40 agonist ivuxolimab. CDR3 coding DNA: TGTGCCAGCAGTATAGTTACCGAGCAGTACTTC. Residues: CASSIVTEQYF.